In this sample, the clone carrying this TCR beta chain turned up many times. Antigen: not known. This entry is derived from a study of T cells in Graves' hyperthyroidism and ophthalmopathy. It was RNA transcripts that yielded the amplified TCR beta CDR3 regions. The TCR CDR3 was amplified in a first-round RT-PCR using the HTBI primer set. One entry per CDR3 protein results from TCRdb running MiXCR on the multiplex PCR reads. The sample holds 600,000 or so distinct CDR3 sequences, 13% to 15% seen once. Study-level results: The model foresaw ophthalmopathy a median approximately 6.3 months prior to onset.

The CDR3 spans 18 residues. Looked up from germline, CDR1 is KGHSH and CDR2 is LQKENI. Trimming removed 1 base from V and 0 bases from J, with 15 bases in between. The gene calls are TRBV18 and TRBJ1-4; D is uncertain. Sequencing was done on a sample of blood. The source is a woman aged 45-59 years with Graves' ophthalmopathy. CDR3 region: CASSPLGLSGTTNEKLFF. CDR3 DNA sequence: TGTGCCAGCTCACCACTGGGTTTATCTGGCACAACTAATGAAAAACTGTTTTTT.